This T cell receptor beta chain was captured by sequencing in a study of shared clonotypes between healthy human individuals (TCRdb year 2020). For context, the study as a whole: Three men and a couple of women, aged 18 to 49 years, made up the cohort. Per donor, three plates each were used for CD4 naive and CD4 memory, two for CD8 naive, and one for CD8 memory. To estimate repertoire size and how much clonotypes are shared between individuals, the study performed deep sequencing of blood TCR repertoires from about 5 healthy adults. To increase sequencing depth and limit assay-specific biases, different laboratories used diverse techniques to prepare libraries and sequence TCR repertoires. Between about 0.85 and 9.5 billion PBMCs per donor were obtained by leukapheresis. Overall study outcomes, separate from this receptor: Rarefaction of sorted-subset datasets indicated incomplete sequencing despite the large sequencing depth. Because the study included only a small number of donors, the genetic and exposure-history diversity represented was limited. Sharing across a few donors was observed for around 5% of naive CD4, under 4% of naive CD8, 2% to 2.5% of memory CD4, and roughly 0.4% of memory CD8 clonotypes. Estimated clonotype richness was generally larger for naive than for memory subsets. Clonotypes shared by all four sorted-subset donors showed higher generation probabilities than non-shared clonotypes. Sampling was limited to blood, and TCR repertoires in tissue likely differ from TCR repertoires in blood. Pairwise subsampling led to the expectation that sequencing depth would affect the degree of clonotype sharing among donors.

Using the deep immunoSEQ assay, TCR CDR3 regions were amplified from genomic DNA by multiplex PCR. Genomic DNA extracted from each cell subset was distributed evenly over all wells of several immunoSEQ 96-well plates, and each plate served as one replicate. Each replicate PCR for sorted subsets received around 0.2 ug genomic DNA, equal to about 30,000 T cell genomes. Purified libraries were measured with a Qubit 3.0 fluorometer, size-checked on a Bioanalyzer 2100, and measured again with the KAPA Library Quantification kit. Every immunoSEQ 96-well plate was sequenced on a separate single-read 150-cycle Illumina NextSeq 550 flow cell. The paper's processing steps were these. Because only junctional sequences without quality scores were contained in the immunoSEQ output, filtering matching that applied to full-length reads could not be performed. To assign V/J genes and CDR3, sequences were annotated against IMGT germline references using PyIR, a Python wrapper for IgBLAST v1.9. Reads were removed for weak V/J assignments (E-value above 1e-6), missing CDR3, stop codons, out-of-frame junctions, or ambiguous translated residues. V3J clonotypes were defined by identical inferred V gene, J gene, and CDR3 amino acid sequence. Percentage overlap between repertoires was computed as shared unique clonotypes divided by the size of the smaller repertoire. Richness of each repertoire was evaluated using RTK rarefaction, the Chao1 estimator, and Recon v2.1 estimates of unobserved clonotypes. Generation probabilities for all TCRbeta clonotypes obtained by the gDNA method from a handful of donors were computed using OLGA. TCRdb re-hosts the immuneACCESS table, in-frame sequences only. Its copies lack some clones; in the studies checked, an unresolved V gene accounts for under half of them, and the cause for the rest is not known. The V and J calls and clone size come from that table; D and trimming were worked out from the DNA. Within this sample are about 2,500,000 clones, with 90% to 95% of them counted one time only. The ten largest clones take up around 0.15% of the sample.

Healthy HIV-negative adults with no recently reported acute infections or vaccinations were included as donors. All donors were Caucasian adults living in Nashville, Tennessee, USA. CD4+ T cells were enriched by magnetic negative selection; naive cells were then positively selected on CD45RA, and the negative fraction formed the memory subset. Blood was obtained by leukapheresis, after which PBMCs were separated by Ficoll-Histopaque density gradient centrifugation and cryopreserved in liquid nitrogen vapor phase. Purity and quantity of every magnetically sorted T cell population were checked by analytical flow cytometry. Genomic DNA was isolated from every sorted fraction and measured by UV absorbance on a Nanodrop 2000c. V and J are truncated by 0 bases and 2 bases respectively, leaving an intervening sequence of 11 bases. The CDR3, cysteine through phenylalanine, is 15 amino acids long. Solely the CDR3 DNA is kept, with 45 bases framed from the first base. Reading the germline V gene gives CDR1 SGHRS and CDR2 YFSETQ.

In regard to this clone: The clone's antigen remains unknown. No qualities accompany the bases; no much larger clone lies one base away. Other nucleotide sequences from this sample produce the same CDR3.

The V and J segments used are TRBV5-1 and TRBJ2-5; possibly the D gene is TRBD1, per 5 matching bases. The origin of this receptor is a man aged 18 to 30 in good health. The source material was naive CD4+ T cells sorted from blood. The cell subset or site label corresponds to: CD45RA+ positively selected. The DNA is as follows: TGCGCCAGCAGCTTGGACGGCAGGGCACAAGAGACCCAGTACTTC. Protein translation: CASSLDGRAQETQYF.